This T cell receptor beta chain stems from a study of CD8 T cells in ankylosing spondylitis. This clonotype occurred many times. Its antigen is as yet unknown. Notes on the study in general: There was a TCR beta motif, made of several highly homologous variants, that appeared characteristic of ankylosing spondylitis blood. Clones that were linked to disease were CD8+ and were relatively rare in peripheral blood.

As the method for making TCR beta libraries, quantitative 5'-RACE with molecular barcodes was used. TCRdb itself ran the 5' RACE reads through MiXCR, one entry per CDR3 protein. Of more than 150,000 distinct CDR3 sequences in the sample, roughly 20% were seen once. The CDR3 is made up of 14 amino acids. The ends were cut back, 2 bases at V and 4 bases at J, with 8 bases in the middle. Germline V gene data show CDR1 as SGHVS and CDR2 as FQNEAQ. Sequencing input: blood, either unsorted or a sorted T cell fraction (not recorded which). The TCR originated in a male donor aged 5-29 years with ankylosing spondylitis or in good health (not recorded which). The V and J genes are TRBV7-8 and TRBJ2-2; tentatively, D is TRBD2 (5 bases). For the CDR3, the DNA is TGTGCCAGCAGCTTAATTCGGGGCACCGGGGAGCTGTTTTTT. It encodes CASSLIRGTGELFF.